This T cell receptor (beta chain) emerged from a study of shared T cell receptors in the human thymus. Germline values: CDR1 KGHSH, CDR2 LQKENI. The CDR3 has 16 amino acids. V was cut by 0 bases and J by 3 bases, with 12 bases left in between. Some clones are missing from TCRdb's copy, which holds only in-frame ones; the method was immunoSEQ multiplex PCR. The sample lists approximately 730,000 clones; 80% to 90% were seen once. These sequences were also reported in another study, on human thymus T cells. That source adds: Corrective cardiac surgery supplied the resected thymus tissue. Highly overlapping thymic repertoires among unrelated individuals were reported in related research.

Sequenced input: thymocytes. The V and J genes are TRBV18 and TRBJ1-5, with a weak D call TRBD1 (5 bases). The clonotype was recovered from a girl under three years old with a congenital heart defect. CDR3 protein: CASSPPSGRANQPQHF. DNA for the CDR3: TGTGCCAGCTCACCACCGTCGGGCAGGGCCAATCAGCCCCAGCATTTT.